The clone carrying this TCR beta chain came up a few times. This specimen belongs to a study of blood T cell repertoires in COVID-19. Study information: The United States, Italy and Spain supplied acute and convalescent COVID-19 samples. PBMCs, B-cell-depleted T cells, or T cells were the source of the cDNA or gDNA that made up the material.

In the original processing: Amplification with reference gene primers provided the estimates of nucleated cell counts. The table came from immunoSEQ multiplex PCR; TCRdb's copy has only in-frame clones and leaves some out. From that table come the V and J calls and clone size; the DNA was used to work out D and trimming. The repertoire holds 220,000 or so clones, with about 88% as singletons. Seattle-derived patients entered the study during active infection and were followed longitudinally. Trimming shortened V by 5 bases and J by 7 bases, and 8 bases separated the two germline ends. The CDR3 sequence is 11 residues long.

The rearrangement uses TRBV12-3 or TRBV12-4 and TRBJ2-5, with D possibly being TRBD2 (5 bases). Material: peripheral blood. The TCR sequence derives from a woman between 45 and 60 years old with COVID-19, enrolled during active disease. CDR3: CASSTRGTQYF. In DNA form, the CDR3 reads TGTGCCAGCAGTACCCGGGGGACCCAGTACTTC.